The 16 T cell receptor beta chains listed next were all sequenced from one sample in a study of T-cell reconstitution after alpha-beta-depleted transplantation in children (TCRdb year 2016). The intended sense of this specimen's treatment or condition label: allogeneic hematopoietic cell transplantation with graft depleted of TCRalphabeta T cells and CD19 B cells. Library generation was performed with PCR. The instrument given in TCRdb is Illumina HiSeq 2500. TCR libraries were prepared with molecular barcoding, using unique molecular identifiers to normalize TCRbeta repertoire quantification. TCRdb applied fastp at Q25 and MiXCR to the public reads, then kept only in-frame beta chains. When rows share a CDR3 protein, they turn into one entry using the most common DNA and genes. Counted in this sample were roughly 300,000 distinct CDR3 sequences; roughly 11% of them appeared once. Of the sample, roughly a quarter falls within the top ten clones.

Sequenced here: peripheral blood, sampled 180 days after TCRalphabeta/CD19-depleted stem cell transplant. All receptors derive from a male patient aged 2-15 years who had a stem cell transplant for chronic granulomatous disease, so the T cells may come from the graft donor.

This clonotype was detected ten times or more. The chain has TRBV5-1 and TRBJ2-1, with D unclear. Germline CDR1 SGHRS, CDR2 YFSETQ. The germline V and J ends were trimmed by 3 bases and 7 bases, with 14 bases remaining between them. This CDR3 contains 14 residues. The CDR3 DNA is TGCGCCAGCAGCTGGGAATTACAGAGAAATGAGCAGTTCTTC. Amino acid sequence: CASSWELQRNEQFF.

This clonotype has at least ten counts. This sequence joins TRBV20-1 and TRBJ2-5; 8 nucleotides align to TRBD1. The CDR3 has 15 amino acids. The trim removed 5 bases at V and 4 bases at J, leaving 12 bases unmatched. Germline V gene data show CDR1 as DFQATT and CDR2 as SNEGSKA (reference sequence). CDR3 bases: TGCAGTGCTCCCCGAAACTCAGGGGGCCCAGAGACCCAGTACTTC. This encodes CSAPRNSGGPETQYF.

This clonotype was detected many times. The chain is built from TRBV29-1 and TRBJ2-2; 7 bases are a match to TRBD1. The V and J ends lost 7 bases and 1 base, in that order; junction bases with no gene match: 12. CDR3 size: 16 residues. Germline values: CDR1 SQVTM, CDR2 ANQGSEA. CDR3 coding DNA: TGCAGCGCATCCGGACAGGTCGACCAGAACACCGGGGAGCTGTTTTTT. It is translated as CSASGQVDQNTGELFF.

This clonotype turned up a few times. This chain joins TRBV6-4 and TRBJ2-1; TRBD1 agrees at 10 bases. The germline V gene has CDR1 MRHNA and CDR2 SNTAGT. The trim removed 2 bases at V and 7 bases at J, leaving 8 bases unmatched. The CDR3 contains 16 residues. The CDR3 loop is CASSDVGTGVRNEQFF. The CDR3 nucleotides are TGTGCCAGCAGTGACGTCGGGACAGGGGTGCGAAATGAGCAGTTCTTC.

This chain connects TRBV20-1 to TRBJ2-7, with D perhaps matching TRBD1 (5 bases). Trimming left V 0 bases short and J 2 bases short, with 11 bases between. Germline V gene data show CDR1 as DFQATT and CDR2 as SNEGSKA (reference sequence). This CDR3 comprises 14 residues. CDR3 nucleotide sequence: TGCAGTGCTAGAGATGGGGCGGCACCCTACGAGCAGTACTTC. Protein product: CSARDGAAPYEQYF.

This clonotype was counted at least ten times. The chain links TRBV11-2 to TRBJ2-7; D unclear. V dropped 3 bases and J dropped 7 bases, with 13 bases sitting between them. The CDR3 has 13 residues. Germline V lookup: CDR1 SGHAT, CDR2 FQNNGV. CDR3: CASSFPEGREQYF. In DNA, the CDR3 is TGTGCCAGCAGCTTCCCGGAAGGCCGTGAGCAGTACTTC.

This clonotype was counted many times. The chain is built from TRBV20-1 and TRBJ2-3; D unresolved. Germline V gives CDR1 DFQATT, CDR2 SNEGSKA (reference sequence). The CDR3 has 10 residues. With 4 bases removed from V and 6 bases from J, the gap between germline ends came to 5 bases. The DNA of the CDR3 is TGCAGTGCTACCATCGATACGCAGTATTTT. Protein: CSATIDTQYF.

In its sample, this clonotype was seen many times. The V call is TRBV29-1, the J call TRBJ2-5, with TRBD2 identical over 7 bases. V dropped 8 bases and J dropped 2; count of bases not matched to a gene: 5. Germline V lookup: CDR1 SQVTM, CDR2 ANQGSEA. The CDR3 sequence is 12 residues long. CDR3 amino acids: CSSTSEQETQYF. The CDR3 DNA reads TGCAGCTCCACTAGCGAGCAAGAGACCCAGTACTTC.

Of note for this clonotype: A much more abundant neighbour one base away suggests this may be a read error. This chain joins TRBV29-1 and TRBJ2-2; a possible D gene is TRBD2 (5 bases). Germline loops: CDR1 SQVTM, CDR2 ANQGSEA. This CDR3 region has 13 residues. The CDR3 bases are TGCAGCGGCCGGACTGCGAACACCGGGGAGCTGCTTTTT. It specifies CSGRTANTGELLF.

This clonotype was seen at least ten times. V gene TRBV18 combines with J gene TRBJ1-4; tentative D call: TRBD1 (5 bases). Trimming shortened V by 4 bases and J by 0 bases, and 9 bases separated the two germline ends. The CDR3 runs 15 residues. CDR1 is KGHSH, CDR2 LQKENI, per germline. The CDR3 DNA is TGTGCCAGCTCACTACCGGGGGCAACTAATGAAAAACTGTTTTTT. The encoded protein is CASSLPGATNEKLFF.

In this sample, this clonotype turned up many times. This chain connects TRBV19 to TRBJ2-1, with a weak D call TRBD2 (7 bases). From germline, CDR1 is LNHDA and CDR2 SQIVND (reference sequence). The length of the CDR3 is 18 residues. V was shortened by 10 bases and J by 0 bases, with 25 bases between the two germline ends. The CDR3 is CATQQAEGGDSSYNEQFF. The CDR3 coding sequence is TGTGCCACTCAACAGGCGGAGGGGGGGGATAGCTCCTACAATGAGCAGTTCTTC.

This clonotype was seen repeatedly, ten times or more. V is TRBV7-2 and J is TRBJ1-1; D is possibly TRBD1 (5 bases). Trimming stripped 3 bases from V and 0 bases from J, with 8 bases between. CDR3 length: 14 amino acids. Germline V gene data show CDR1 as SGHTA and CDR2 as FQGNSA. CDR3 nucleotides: TGTGCCAGCAGCTTGGGACGGATGAACACTGAAGCTTTCTTT. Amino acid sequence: CASSLGRMNTEAFF.

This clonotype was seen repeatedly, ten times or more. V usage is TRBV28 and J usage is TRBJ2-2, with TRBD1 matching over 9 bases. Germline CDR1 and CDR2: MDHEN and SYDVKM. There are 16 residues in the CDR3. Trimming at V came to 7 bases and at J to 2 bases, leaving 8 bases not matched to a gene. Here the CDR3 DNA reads TGTGCCAGCACCACAGGGGGCAGGGTTAACACCGGGGAGCTGTTTTTT. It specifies CASTTGGRVNTGELFF.

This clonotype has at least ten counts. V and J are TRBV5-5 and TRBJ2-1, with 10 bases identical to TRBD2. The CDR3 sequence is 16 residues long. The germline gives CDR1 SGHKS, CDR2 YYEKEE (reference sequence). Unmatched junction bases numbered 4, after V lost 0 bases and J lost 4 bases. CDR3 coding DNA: TGTGCCAGCAGCTTGGATGCACTAGCGGGATACAATGAGCAGTTCTTC. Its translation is CASSLDALAGYNEQFF.

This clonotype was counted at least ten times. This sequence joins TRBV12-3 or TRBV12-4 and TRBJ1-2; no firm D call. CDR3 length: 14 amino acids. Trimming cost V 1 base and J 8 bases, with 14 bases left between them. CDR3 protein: CASSLGGARIGYTF. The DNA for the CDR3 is TGTGCCAGCAGTTTAGGGGGAGCGAGGATCGGCTACACCTTC.

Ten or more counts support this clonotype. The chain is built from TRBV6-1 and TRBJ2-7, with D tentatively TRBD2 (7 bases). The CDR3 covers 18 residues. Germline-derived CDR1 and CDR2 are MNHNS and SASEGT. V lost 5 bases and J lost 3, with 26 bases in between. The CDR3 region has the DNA TGTGCCAGCAGTAAACTGGGGGGGGCTACCACCTCCGGCTACGAGCAGTACTTC. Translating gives CASSKLGGATTSGYEQYF.